The present T cell receptor beta chain was sequenced within a study of human T cells and chemical hapten exposure. Study-level findings and limits: Significantly more large CDR3 similarity clusters were formed by expanded TCRs than by controls.

Trimming cost V 6 bases and J 4 bases; bases outside gene matches: 7. The germline gives CDR1 MNHNY, CDR2 SVGAGI (reference sequence). This CDR3 region has 15 residues. A note on this clonotype: Its target is not known.

Individual cDNA molecules in this library carried unique molecular identifiers. TCRdb reanalysed the RACE reads using MiXCR and keeps one entry per CDR3 protein. The sample lists around 250,000 distinct CDR3 sequences; about 8.6% were seen once. Time point reported: pre-sensitization, week 0. The treatment was: therapeutic diphenylcyclopropenone sensitization with weekly scalp DPC. This specimen was whole blood, taken in connection with sensitization to the hapten diphenylcyclopropenone (DPC). The sequence was collected from a woman aged 40 to 50 with alopecia areata. Some clones in this sample may be carry-over from other donors' samples. This chain joins TRBV6-6 and TRBJ2-2; 8 bases are a match to TRBD1. CDR3 sequence reads: CASRPGQGGTGELFF. The CDR3 DNA follows: TGTGCCAGCAGACCCGGACAGGGTGGCACCGGGGAGCTGTTTTTT.